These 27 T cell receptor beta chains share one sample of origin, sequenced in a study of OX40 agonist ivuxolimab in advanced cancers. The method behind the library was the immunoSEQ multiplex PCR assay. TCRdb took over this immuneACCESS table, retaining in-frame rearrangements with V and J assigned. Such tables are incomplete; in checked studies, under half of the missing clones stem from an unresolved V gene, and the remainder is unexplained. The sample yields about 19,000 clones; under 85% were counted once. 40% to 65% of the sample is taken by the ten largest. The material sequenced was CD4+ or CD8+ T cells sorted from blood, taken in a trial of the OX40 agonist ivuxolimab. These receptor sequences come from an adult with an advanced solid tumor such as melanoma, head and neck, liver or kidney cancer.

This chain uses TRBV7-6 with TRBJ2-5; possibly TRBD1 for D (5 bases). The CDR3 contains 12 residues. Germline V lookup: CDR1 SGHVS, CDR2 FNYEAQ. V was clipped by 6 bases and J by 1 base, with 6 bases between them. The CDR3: CASRTAQETQYF. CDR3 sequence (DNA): TGTGCCAGCAGGACAGCCCAAGAGACCCAGTACTTC.

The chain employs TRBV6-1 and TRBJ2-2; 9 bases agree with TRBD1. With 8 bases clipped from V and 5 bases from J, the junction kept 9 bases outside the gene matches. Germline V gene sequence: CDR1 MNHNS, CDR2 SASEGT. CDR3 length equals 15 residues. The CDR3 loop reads CASLYGQGTTGELFF. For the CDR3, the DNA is TGTGCCAGCCTGTATGGACAGGGGACGACCGGGGAGCTGTTTTTT.

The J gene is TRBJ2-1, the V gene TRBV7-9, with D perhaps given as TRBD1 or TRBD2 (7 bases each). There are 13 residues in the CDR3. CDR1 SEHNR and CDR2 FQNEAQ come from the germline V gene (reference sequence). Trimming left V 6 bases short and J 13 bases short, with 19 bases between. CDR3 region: CASSGPGGGHQFF. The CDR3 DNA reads TGTGCCAGCAGTGGCCCAGGGGGGGGACACCAGTTCTTC.

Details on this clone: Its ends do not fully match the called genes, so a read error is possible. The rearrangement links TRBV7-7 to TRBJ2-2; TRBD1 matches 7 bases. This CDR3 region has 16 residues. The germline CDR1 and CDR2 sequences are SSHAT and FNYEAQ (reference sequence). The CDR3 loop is CASSPHQGANTGELFF. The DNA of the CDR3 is TGTGCTAGCAGCCCCCACCAGGGGGCGAACACCGGGGAGCTGTTTTTT.

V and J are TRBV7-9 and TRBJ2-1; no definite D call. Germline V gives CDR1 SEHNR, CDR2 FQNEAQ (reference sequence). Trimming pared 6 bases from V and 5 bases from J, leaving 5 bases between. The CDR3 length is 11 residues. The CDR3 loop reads CASRDDNEQFF. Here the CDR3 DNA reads TGTGCCAGCAGGGATGACAATGAGCAGTTCTTC.

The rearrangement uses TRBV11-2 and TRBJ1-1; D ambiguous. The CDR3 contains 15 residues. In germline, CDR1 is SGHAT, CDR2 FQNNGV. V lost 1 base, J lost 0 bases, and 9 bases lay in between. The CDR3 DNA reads TGTGCCAGCAGCTTAGTTCGCCTCATGAACACTGAAGCTTTCTTT. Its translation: CASSLVRLMNTEAFF.

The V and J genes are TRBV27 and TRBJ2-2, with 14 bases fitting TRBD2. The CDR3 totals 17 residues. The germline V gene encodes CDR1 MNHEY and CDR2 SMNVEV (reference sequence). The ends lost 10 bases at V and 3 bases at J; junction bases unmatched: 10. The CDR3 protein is CATSTSGGDLYTGELFF. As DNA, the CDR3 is TGTGCCACCTCGACTAGCGGGGGGGATTTGTACACCGGGGAGCTGTTTTTT.

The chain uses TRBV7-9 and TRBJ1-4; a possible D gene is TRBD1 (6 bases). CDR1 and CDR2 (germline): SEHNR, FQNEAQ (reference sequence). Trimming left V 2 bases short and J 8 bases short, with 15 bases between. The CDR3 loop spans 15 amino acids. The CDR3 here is CASSLNPGEAEKLFF. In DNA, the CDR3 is TGTGCCAGCAGCTTAAATCCAGGGGAAGCGGAAAAACTGTTTTTT.

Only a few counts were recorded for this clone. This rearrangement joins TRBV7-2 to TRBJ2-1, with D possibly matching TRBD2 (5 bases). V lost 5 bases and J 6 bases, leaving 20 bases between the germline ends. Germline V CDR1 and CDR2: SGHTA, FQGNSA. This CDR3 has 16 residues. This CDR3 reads CASSLLESLDSNEQFF. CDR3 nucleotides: TGTGCCAGCAGCCTACTAGAGAGTCTCGATTCCAATGAGCAGTTCTTC.

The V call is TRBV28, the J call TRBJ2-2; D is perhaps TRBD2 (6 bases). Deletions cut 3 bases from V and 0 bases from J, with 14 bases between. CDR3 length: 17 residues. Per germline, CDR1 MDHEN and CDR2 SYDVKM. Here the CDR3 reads CASSFTGVRSNTGELFF. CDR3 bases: TGTGCCAGCAGTTTTACGGGGGTAAGGTCGAACACCGGGGAGCTGTTTTTT.

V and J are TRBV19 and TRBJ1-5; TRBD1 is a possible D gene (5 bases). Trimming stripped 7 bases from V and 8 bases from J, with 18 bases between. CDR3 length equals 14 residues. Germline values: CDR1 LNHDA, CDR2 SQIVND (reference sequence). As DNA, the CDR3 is TGTGCCAGTAACTATGGGGGTGGGGGGGAGCCCCAGCATTTT. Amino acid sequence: CASNYGGGGEPQHF. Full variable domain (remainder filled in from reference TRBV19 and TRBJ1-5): DGGITQSPKYLFRKEGQNVTLSCEQNLNHDAMYWYRQDPGQGLRLIYYSQIVNDFQKGDIAEGYSVSREKKESFPLTVTSAQKNPTAFYLCASNYGGGGEPQHFGDGTRLSIL.

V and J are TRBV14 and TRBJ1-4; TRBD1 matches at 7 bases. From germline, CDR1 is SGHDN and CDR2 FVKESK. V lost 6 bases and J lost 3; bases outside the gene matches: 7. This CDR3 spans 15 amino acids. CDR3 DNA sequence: TGTGCCAGCAGTTATACAGGGGCTTCTAATGAAAAACTGTTTTTT. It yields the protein CASSYTGASNEKLFF.

As DNA, the CDR3 is TGTGCCAGCAGCCAGGGGAGAGGGTCCTACGAGCAGTACTTC. Its translation is CASSQGRGSYEQYF. The rearrangement links TRBV7-7 to TRBJ2-7, with D possibly matching TRBD1 (6 bases). Trimming took 5 bases from V and 1 from J, leaving 12 bases between them. From germline, CDR1 is SSHAT and CDR2 FNYEAQ (reference sequence). The CDR3 contains 14 residues.

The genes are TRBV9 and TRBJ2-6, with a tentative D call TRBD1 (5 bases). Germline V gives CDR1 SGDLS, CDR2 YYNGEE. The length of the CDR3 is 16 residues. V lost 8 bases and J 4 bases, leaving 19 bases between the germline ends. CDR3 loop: CASMEGALLGANVLTF. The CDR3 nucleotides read TGTGCCAGTATGGAAGGGGCTTTATTGGGGGCCAACGTCCTGACTTTC. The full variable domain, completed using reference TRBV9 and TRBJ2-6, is DSGVTQTPKHLITATGQRVTLRCSPRSGDLSVYWYQQSLDQGLQFLIQYYNGEERAKGNILERFSAQQFPDLHSELNLSSLELGDSALYFCASMEGALLGANVLTFGAGSRLTVL.

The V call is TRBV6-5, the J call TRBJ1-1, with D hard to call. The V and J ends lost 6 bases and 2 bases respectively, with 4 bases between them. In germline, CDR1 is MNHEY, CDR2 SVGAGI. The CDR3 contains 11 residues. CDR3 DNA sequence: TGTGCCAGCAGGTTAAACACTGAAGCTTTCTTT. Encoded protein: CASRLNTEAFF.

DNA for the CDR3: TGTGCCAGCAGCGCCGGGAGCAACCTCTACGAGCAGTACTTC. Amino acids: CASSAGSNLYEQYF. The chain links TRBV9 to TRBJ2-7; TRBD2 might be the D (6 bases). The germline gives CDR1 SGDLS, CDR2 YYNGEE. V lost 3 bases and J lost 3, with 13 bases in between. The CDR3 contains 14 residues.

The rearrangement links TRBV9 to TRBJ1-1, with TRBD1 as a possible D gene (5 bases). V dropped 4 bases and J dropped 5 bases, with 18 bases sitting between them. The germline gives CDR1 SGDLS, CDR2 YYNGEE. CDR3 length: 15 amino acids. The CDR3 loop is CASSLYGADITEAFF. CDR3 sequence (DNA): TGTGCCAGCAGCCTTTACGGGGCTGACATTACTGAAGCTTTCTTT.

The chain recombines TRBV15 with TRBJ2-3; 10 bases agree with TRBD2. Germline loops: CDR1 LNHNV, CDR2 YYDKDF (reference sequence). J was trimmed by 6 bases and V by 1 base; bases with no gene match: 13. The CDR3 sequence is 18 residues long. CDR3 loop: CATSRVVLAGTSGDTQYF. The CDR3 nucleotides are TGTGCCACCAGCAGAGTGGTACTAGCGGGGACTTCGGGGGATACGCAGTATTTT.

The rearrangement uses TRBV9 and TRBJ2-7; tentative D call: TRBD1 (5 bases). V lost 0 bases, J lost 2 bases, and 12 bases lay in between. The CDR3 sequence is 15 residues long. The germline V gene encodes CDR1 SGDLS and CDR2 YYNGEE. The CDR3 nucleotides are TGTGCCAGCAGCGTAGCGTCAGGGTACGCCTACGAGCAGTACTTC. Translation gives CASSVASGYAYEQYF.

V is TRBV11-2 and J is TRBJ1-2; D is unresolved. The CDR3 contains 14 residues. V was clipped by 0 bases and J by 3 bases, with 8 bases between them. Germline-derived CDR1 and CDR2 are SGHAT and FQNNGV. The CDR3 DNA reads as TGTGCCAGCAGCTTAGATCTGGCAGACTATGGCTACACCTTC. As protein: CASSLDLADYGYTF.

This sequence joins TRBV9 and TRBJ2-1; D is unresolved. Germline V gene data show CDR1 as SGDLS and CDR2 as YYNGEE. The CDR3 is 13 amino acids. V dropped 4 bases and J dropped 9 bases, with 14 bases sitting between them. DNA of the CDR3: TGTGCCAGCAGCCAGTTCCGGTTAAGTGAGCAGTTCTTC. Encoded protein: CASSQFRLSEQFF.

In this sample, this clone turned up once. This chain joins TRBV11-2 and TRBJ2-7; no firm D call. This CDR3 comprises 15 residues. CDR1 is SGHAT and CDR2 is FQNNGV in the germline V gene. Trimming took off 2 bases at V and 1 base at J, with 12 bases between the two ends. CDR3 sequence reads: CASSLLAQTSYEQYF. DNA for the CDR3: TGTGCCAGCAGCTTACTGGCTCAGACTTCCTACGAGCAGTACTTC.

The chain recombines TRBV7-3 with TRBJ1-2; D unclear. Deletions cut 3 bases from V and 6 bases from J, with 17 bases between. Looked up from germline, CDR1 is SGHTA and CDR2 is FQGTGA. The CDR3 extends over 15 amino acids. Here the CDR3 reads CASSFSVGGTHGYTF. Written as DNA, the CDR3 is TGTGCCAGCAGCTTTTCCGTGGGAGGAACCCATGGCTACACCTTC.

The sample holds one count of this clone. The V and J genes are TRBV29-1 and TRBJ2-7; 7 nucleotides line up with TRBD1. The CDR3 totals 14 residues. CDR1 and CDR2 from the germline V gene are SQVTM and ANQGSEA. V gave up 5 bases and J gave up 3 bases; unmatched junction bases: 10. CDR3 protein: CSVKSGQIDYEQYF. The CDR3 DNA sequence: TGCAGCGTTAAATCGGGACAGATAGACTACGAGCAGTACTTC.

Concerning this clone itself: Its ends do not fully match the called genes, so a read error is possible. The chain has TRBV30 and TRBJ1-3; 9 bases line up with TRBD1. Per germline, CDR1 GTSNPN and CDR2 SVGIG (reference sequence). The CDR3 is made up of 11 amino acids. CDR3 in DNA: TGTGCCTGGAGTGCGGGACAGGGCGAGGGATTT. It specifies CAWSAGQGEGF.

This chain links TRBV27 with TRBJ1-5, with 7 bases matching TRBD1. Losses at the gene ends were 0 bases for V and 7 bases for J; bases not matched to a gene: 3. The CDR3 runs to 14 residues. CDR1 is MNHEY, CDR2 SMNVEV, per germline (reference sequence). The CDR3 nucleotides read TGTGCCAGCAGTTTATCGACAGGGCTCCAGCCCCAGCATTTT. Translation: CASSLSTGLQPQHF.

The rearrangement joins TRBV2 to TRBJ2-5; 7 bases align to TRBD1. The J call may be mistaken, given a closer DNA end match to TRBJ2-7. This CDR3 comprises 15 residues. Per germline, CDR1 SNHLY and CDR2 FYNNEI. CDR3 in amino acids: CASSETGDRPYEQYF. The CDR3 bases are TGTGCCAGCAGTGAAACAGGGGACAGACCCTACGAGCAGTACTTC.